Listed below are T cell receptor beta chains from one sample, sequenced in a study of T cells expressing NK-cell markers. TCRdb re-called the 5' RACE reads; every CDR3 protein appears as one record, without DNA. The listing contains about 460,000 distinct CDR3 sequences. Input material: blood T cells: a sorted CD56 or NKG2C T cell subset, CD4+ or CD8+ T cells, or bulk PBMC T cells (not recorded which). The receptor source for this set is a woman in her 50s in good health. The CDR3 runs from the conserved cysteine through the conserved F or W.

>TRBV7-2|TRBJ1-5
CASSLVGTGGDQPQHF
>TRBV6-5|TRBJ1-6
CASSSMSDSPLHF
>TRBV12-3/TRBV12-4|TRBJ1-6
CASSKFSYNSPLHF
>TRBV18|TRBJ2-4
CASSPGTPNVGNIQYF
>TRBV10-3|TRBJ1-5
CAISDGLGSPQHF
>TRBV3-1|TRBJ2-3
CASSQRKTRFADTQYF
>TRBV9|TRBJ2-3
CASSPPDWRGDTDTQYF
>TRBV29-1|TRBJ1-1
CSGEGIPGTGPTEAFF
>TRBV6-1|TRBJ2-3
CASSELAGEGTQYF
>TRBV5-1|TRBJ2-5
CASSSQGGRRRETQYF
>TRBV5-1|TRBJ2-7
CASSLKGQGAGEQYF
>TRBV5-1|TRBJ2-3
CASSLAGLALDTQYF
>TRBV6-1|TRBJ2-2
CASSELTATGELFF
>TRBV18|TRBJ2-2
CASSPLLSGTRTGELFF
>TRBV18|TRBJ1-2
CASSPGGGQGHGYTF
>TRBV14|TRBJ2-3
CASSQLLGTTDTQYF
>TRBV5-8|TRBJ2-7
CASSSTGGPTYEQYF
>TRBV12-3/TRBV12-4|TRBJ2-2
CASSSPQGSNTGELFF
>TRBV7-3|TRBJ2-1
CASSLGRRSGGPGNEQFF
>TRBV4-1|TRBJ2-5
CASSPGGFGQETQYF
>TRBV19|TRBJ1-4
CASSRRQGREKLFF
>TRBV25-1|TRBJ1-1
CASSDGGSFTIAFF
>TRBV10-3|TRBJ2-7
CAISPLVTSGSYEQYF
>TRBV24-1|TRBJ1-1
CATRKGGNTEAFF
>TRBV12-3/TRBV12-4|TRBJ1-4
CASSLVDVGEKLFF
>TRBV6-5|TRBJ1-1
CASSYSSGTGKQTEAFF
>TRBV12-3/TRBV12-4|TRBJ2-7
CASGFGTGFFEQYF
>TRBV24-1|TRBJ1-5
CATSDRTGPNQPQHF
>TRBV20-1|TRBJ1-4
CSASTSGAGAEKLFF
>TRBV5-1|TRBJ2-3
CASSFNGSPPDTQYF
>TRBV10-3|TRBJ2-6
CAIMVGANVLTF
>TRBV20-1|TRBJ2-7
CSARSRTGWDRASYEQYF
>TRBV19|TRBJ2-1
CASSIGRINEQFF
>TRBV18|TRBJ2-1
CASSKVLGAGVSNEQFF
>TRBV7-9|TRBJ2-1
CASSPGLAYNEQFF
>TRBV11-2|TRBJ2-2
CASSLEITGANTGELFF
>TRBV6-1|TRBJ2-1
CATIFFGQALNEQFF
>TRBV24-1|TRBJ2-2
CATRGGITGELFF
>TRBV2|TRBJ2-5
CANGRDRGQETQYF
>TRBV20-1|TRBJ1-1
CSARDAGAATEAFF
>TRBV11-3|TRBJ2-1
CASSLGQRYNEQFF
>TRBV3-1|TRBJ2-5
CASSQEVAGVGETQYF
>TRBV20-1|TRBJ2-1
CSASPLNSGRHNEQFF
>TRBV7-6|TRBJ2-2
CGSGVNTGELFF
>TRBV6-5|TRBJ2-1
CASSSIRHNEQFF
>TRBV12-3/TRBV12-4|TRBJ1-1
CASSTNQGATEAFF
>TRBV6-5|TRBJ2-7
CASSSGTAGEQYF
>TRBV9|TRBJ2-1
CASSGGHEQFF
>TRBV5-5|TRBJ2-5
CASSLGLASQETQYF
>TRBV3-1|TRBJ2-1
CASSQNKREGSLSYNEQFF
>TRBV27|TRBJ2-2
CASSRTGGGGELFF
>TRBV5-6|TRBJ1-5
CASSEGRGQPQHF
>TRBV10-3|TRBJ2-3
CAISEPSDTDTQYF
>TRBV20-1|TRBJ2-5
CSASTSGRAFQETQYF
>TRBV24-1|TRBJ2-3
CATGAGDGTDTQYF